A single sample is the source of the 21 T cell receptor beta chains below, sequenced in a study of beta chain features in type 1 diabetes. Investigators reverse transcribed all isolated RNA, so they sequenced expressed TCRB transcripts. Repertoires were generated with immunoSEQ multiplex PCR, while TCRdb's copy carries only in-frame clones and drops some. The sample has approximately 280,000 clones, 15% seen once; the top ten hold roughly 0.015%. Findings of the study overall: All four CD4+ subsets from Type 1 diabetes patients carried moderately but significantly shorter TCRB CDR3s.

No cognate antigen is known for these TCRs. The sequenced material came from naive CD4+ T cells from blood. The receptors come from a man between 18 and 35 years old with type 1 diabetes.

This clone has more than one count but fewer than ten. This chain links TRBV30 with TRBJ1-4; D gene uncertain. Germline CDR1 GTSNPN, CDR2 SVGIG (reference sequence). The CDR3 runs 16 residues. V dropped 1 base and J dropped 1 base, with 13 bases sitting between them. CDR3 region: CAWSELSGQTNEKLFF. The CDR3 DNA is TGTGCCTGGAGTGAACTTTCGGGTCAAACTAATGAAAAACTGTTTTTT.

CDR3 nucleotides: TGTGCCAGCAGCTTTCCGTTGGAGCTGGAGCTGTTTTTT. Translation gives CASSFPLELELFF. The gene calls are TRBV7-8 and TRBJ2-2; D ambiguous. This CDR3 comprises 13 residues. V dropped 3 bases and J dropped 10 bases, with 12 bases sitting between them. Germline values: CDR1 SGHVS, CDR2 FQNEAQ.

The CDR3 loop reads CAGKRGTSEAFF. Written as DNA, the CDR3 is TGTGCCGGTAAACGAGGGACAAGTGAAGCTTTCTTT. This sequence joins TRBV30 and TRBJ1-1, with D possibly TRBD1 on 6 matching bases. The V gene lost 8 bases and the J gene lost 7 bases, with 17 bases spanning the gap. Germline V CDR1 and CDR2: GTSNPN, SVGIG (reference sequence). The CDR3 contains 12 residues.

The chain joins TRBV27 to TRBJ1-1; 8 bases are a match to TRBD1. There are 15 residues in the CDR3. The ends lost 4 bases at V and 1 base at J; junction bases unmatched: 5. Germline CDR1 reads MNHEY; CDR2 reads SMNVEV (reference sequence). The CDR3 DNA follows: TGTGCCAGCAGTTCCCAGGGGGCCCCGAACACTGAAGCTTTCTTT. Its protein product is CASSSQGAPNTEAFF.

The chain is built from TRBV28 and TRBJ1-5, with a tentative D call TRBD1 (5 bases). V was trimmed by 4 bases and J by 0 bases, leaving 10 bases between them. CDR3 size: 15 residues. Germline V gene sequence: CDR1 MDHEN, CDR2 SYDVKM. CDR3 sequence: CASSSGYYSNQPQHF. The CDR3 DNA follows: TGTGCCAGCAGTTCAGGGTACTATAGCAATCAGCCCCAGCATTTT.

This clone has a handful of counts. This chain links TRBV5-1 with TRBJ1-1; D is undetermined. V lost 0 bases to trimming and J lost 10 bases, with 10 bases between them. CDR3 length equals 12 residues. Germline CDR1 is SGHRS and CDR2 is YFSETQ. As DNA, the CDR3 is TGCGCCAGCAGCTTGGAAGACTCGGTAGCTTTCTTT. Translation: CASSLEDSVAFF.

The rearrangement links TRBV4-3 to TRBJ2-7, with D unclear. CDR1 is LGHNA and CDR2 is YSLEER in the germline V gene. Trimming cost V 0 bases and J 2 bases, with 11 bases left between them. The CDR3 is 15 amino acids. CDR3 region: CASSQDLTPAYEQYF. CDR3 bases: TGCGCCAGCAGCCAAGATTTGACACCGGCCTACGAGCAGTACTTC.

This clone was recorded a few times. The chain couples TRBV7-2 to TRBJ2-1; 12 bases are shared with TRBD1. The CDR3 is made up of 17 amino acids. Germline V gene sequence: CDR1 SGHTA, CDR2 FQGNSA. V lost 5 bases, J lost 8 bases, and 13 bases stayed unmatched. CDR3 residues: CASSPGMGQGATYEQFF. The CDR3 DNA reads TGTGCCAGCAGCCCCGGTATGGGACAGGGGGCGACCTATGAGCAGTTCTTC.

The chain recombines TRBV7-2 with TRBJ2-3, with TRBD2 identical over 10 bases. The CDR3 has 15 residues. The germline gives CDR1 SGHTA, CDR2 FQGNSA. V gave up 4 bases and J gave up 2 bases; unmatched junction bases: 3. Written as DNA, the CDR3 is TGTGCCAGCAGCTCAACTAGCGGGGACACAGATACGCAGTATTTT. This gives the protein CASSSTSGDTDTQYF. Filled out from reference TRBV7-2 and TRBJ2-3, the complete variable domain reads GAGVSQSPSNKVTEKGKDVELRCDPISGHTALYWYRQSLGQGLEFLIYFQGNSAPDKSGLPSDRFSAERTGGSVSTLTIQRTQQEDSAVYLCASSSTSGDTDTQYFGPGTRLTVL.

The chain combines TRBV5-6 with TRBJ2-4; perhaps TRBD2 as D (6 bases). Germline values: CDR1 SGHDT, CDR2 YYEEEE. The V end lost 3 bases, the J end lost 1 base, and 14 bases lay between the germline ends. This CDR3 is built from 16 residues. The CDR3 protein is CASSSRAGRAKNIQYF. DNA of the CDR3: TGTGCCAGCAGCTCCCGAGCAGGGAGGGCCAAAAACATTCAGTACTTC.

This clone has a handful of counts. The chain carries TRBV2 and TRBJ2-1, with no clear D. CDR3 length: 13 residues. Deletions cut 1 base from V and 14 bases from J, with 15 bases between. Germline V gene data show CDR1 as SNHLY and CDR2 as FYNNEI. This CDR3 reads CASSEGHGAQEFF. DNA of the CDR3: TGTGCCAGCAGTGAAGGTCACGGCGCTCAGGAGTTCTTC.

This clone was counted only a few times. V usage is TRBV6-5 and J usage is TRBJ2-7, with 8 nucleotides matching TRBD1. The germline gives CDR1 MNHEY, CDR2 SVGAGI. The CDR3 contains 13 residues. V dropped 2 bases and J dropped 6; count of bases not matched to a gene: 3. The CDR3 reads CASSYGQGPEQYF. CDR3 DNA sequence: TGTGCCAGCAGTTACGGACAGGGTCCCGAGCAGTACTTC.

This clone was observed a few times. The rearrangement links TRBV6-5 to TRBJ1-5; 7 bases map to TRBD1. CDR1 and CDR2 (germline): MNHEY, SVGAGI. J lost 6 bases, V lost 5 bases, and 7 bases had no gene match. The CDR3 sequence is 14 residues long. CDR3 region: CASSARQGGQPQHF. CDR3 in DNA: TGTGCCAGCAGTGCCCGACAGGGCGGTCAGCCCCAGCATTTT.

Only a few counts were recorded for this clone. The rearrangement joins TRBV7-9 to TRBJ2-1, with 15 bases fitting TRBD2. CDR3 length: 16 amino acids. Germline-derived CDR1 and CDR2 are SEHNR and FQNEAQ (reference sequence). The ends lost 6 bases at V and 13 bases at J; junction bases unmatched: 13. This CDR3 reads CASSPPGLAGGPDQFF. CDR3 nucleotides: TGTGCCAGCAGTCCCCCGGGACTAGCGGGGGGCCCTGACCAGTTCTTC.

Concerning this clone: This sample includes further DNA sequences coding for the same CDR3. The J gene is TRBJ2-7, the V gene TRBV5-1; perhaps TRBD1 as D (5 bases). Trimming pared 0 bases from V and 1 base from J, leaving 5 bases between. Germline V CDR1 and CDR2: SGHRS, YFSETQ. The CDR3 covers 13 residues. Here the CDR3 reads CASSLGQSYEQYF. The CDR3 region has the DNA TGCGCCAGCAGCTTGGGACAGTCCTACGAGCAGTACTTC.

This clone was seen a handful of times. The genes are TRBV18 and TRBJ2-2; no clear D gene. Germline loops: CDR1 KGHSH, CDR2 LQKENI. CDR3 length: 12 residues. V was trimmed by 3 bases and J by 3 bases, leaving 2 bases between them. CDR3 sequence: CASSPDTGELFF. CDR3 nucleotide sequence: TGTGCCAGCTCACCCGACACCGGGGAGCTGTTTTTT.

CDR3 region: CAWSVTRSPLHF. DNA for the CDR3: TGTGCCTGGAGTGTGACACGTTCACCCCTCCACTTT. V usage is TRBV30 and J usage is TRBJ1-6; D is uncertain. V lost 0 bases to trimming and J lost 9 bases, with 6 bases between them. Germline V CDR1 and CDR2: GTSNPN, SVGIG (reference sequence). The CDR3 has 12 amino acids.

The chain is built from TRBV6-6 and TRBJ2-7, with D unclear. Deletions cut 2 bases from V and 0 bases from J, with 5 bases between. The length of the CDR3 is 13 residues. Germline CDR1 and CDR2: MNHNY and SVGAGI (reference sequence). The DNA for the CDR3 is TGTGCCAGCAGTTACGCTAGCTCCTACGAGCAGTACTTC. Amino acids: CASSYASSYEQYF.

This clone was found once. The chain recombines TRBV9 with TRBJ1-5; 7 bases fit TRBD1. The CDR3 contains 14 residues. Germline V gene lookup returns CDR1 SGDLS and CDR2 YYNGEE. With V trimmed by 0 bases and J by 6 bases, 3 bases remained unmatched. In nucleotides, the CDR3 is TGTGCCAGCAGCGTAGACAGGGGAGGTCAGCCCCAGCATTTT. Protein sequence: CASSVDRGGQPQHF.

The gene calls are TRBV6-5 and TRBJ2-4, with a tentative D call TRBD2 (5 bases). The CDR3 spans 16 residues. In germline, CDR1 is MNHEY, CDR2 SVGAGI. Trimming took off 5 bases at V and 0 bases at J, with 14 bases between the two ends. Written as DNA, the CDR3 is TGTGCCAGCAGTAACTGGGAGACCCTAGCCAAAAACATTCAGTACTTC. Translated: CASSNWETLAKNIQYF.

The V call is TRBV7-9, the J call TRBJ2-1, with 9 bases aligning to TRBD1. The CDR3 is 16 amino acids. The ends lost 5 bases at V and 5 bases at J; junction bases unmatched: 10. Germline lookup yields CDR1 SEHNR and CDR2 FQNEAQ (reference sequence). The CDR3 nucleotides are TGTGCCAGCAGCCGTCCGGGACAGGGCCCCCACAATGAGCAGTTCTTC. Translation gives CASSRPGQGPHNEQFF.